This TCR beta chain originates from a study of patients and donors after allogeneic stem cell transplantation. Germline CDR1 and CDR2: DFQATT and SNEGSKA (reference sequence). V lost 5 bases, J lost 6 bases, and 9 bases stayed unmatched. The CDR3 length is 14 residues. Using its own MiXCR run on the RT-PCR reads, TCRdb lists one record per CDR3 protein. The data contain about 960,000 distinct CDR3 sequences, 18% of them seen just once; the ten biggest clones take up 6%. This receptor was obtained from a human donor who was either an allogeneic HSCT recipient or a stem cell or donor lymphocyte infusion donor (not recorded which). It is not recorded whose cells these are; they may come from a transplant donor. The gene calls are TRBV20-1 and TRBJ1-5, with TRBD1 matching over 8 bases. The sequenced sample was blood, either unsorted or a sorted T cell fraction (not recorded which). CDR3 in amino acids: CSAGTRQGSQPQHF. Written as DNA, the CDR3 is TGCAGTGCTGGGACCCGACAGGGGTCTCAGCCCCAGCATTTT.